This T cell receptor (beta chain) was sequenced in a study of shared clonotypes between healthy human individuals. On the study more broadly: Aged 18 to 49, the donors were a couple of women and a few men.

Clones were read by immunoSEQ multiplex PCR, and TCRdb kept only the in-frame ones, dropping some. This sample has about 480,000 clones; almost 80% occur once, and the top ten carry about an eighth. Trimming took 6 bases from V and 0 from J; bases not matched to a gene: 10. Germline V CDR1 and CDR2: SNHLY, FYNNEI. This CDR3 comprises 16 residues. The sequenced sample was PBMCs. The sequence was collected from a woman between 35 and 50 years old in good health. Some clones in this sample may be carry-over from other donors' samples. This rearrangement joins TRBV2 to TRBJ2-7, with 8 bases matching TRBD1. The CDR3 nucleotides are TGTGCCAGCAGCGTGAATCACAGGGGGAGCTCCTACGAGCAGTACTTC. Translation: CASSVNHRGSSYEQYF.